Below, 32 T cell receptor beta chains from the same sample are listed, as sequenced in a study of T cell responses to AZD1222 COVID-19 vaccine. Sequencing was performed with immunoSEQ multiplex PCR; in TCRdb, only in-frame clones are kept and a portion is missing. The sample contains roughly 75,000 clones, roughly 84% of which appear only once. Sequenced material: peripheral blood, taken on day 0 of AZD1222 vaccination. The receptors shown here come from an adult in good health.

In this sample, this clone turned up a few times. The chain has TRBV28 and TRBJ2-1, with 12 bases aligning to TRBD2. Looked up from germline, CDR1 is MDHEN and CDR2 is SYDVKM. This CDR3 has 16 amino acids. Germline trimming cut 3 bases from V and 7 bases from J; bases unmatched to any gene: 7. The CDR3 reads CASSFFGLAGNNEQFF. CDR3 nucleotides: TGTGCCAGCAGTTTCTTTGGACTAGCGGGGAATAATGAGCAGTTCTTC.

The chain uses TRBV21-1 and TRBJ1-2; the listed D gene, TRBD1, was not tested against the DNA. TRBV21-1 is annotated as a pseudogene. The CDR3 runs 16 residues. The CDR3 is CASSNASDISLFGYTF. The CDR3 DNA sequence: TGTGCCAGCAGCAACGCCAGTGACATTAGTCTTTTTGGCTACACCTTC.

This clone was detected only a few times. The chain joins TRBV6-5 to TRBJ2-7; D is uncertain. Deletions cut 0 bases from V and 1 base from J, with 10 bases between. The CDR3 runs to 15 residues. Germline V gene lookup returns CDR1 MNHEY and CDR2 SVGAGI. The CDR3 region is CASSYSSYGSYEQYF. CDR3 coding DNA: TGTGCCAGCAGTTACTCGAGTTACGGTTCCTACGAGCAGTACTTC.

This chain uses TRBV7-2 with TRBJ1-2, with 11 bases matching TRBD1. The V gene's germline CDR1 is SGHTA and CDR2 FQGNSA. Germline trimming cut 4 bases from V and 8 bases from J; bases unmatched to any gene: 9. This CDR3 contains 15 residues. For the CDR3, the DNA is TGTGCCAGCAGCTCACTCGGGACAGGGGGTTGGGGCTACACCTTC. Its protein product is CASSSLGTGGWGYTF.

The chain combines TRBV10-3 with TRBJ1-3, with a possible D match to TRBD1 (6 bases). Germline V gene lookup returns CDR1 ENHRY and CDR2 SYGVKD. The length of the CDR3 is 14 residues. V lost 4 bases and J 3 bases, leaving 10 bases between the germline ends. CDR3 amino acids: CAISVQGYGNTIYF. As DNA, the CDR3 is TGTGCCATCAGTGTACAGGGTTATGGAAACACCATATATTTT.

The V gene is TRBV19, the J gene TRBJ1-1, with D perhaps matching TRBD1 (5 bases). V lost 4 bases and J 1 base, leaving 10 bases between the germline ends. Germline CDR1 is LNHDA and CDR2 is SQIVND (reference sequence). This CDR3 region has 14 residues. CDR3 residues: CASSTQQANTEAFF. CDR3 DNA: TGTGCCAGTAGTACCCAACAGGCGAACACTGAAGCTTTCTTT.

This clone was counted a single time. The V call is TRBV5-1, the J call TRBJ2-5; 8 nucleotides line up with TRBD1. The CDR3 is 15 amino acids. V was clipped by 5 bases and J by 0 bases; unmatched bases: 6. Germline lookup yields CDR1 SGHRS and CDR2 YFSETQ. The CDR3 protein is CASRLTGAYQETQYF. CDR3 sequence (DNA): TGCGCCAGCAGATTGACAGGGGCGTACCAAGAGACCCAGTACTTC.

The chain links TRBV28 to TRBJ2-7; TRBD2 aligns across 7 bases. Germline V gene data show CDR1 as MDHEN and CDR2 as SYDVKM. The CDR3 runs to 13 residues. The junction had 4 bases not matched to a gene; V was cut back by 5 bases and J by 3 bases. The CDR3 protein is CASSTRTSYEQYF. The CDR3 DNA sequence: TGTGCCAGCAGTACTCGGACTAGCTACGAGCAGTACTTC.

The chain has TRBV11-2 and TRBJ2-7; D may be TRBD1 (5 bases). Germline assignment: CDR1 SGHAT and CDR2 FQNNGV. Trimming took off 1 base at V and 4 bases at J, with 14 bases between the two ends. CDR3 size: 15 residues. The CDR3 sequence is CASSLGAGSWYEQYF. The CDR3 DNA follows: TGTGCCAGCAGCTTAGGGGCAGGGTCCTGGTACGAGCAGTACTTC.

The chain carries TRBV6-4 and TRBJ1-1; D call uncertain. Germline lookup yields CDR1 MRHNA and CDR2 SNTAGT. V gave up 0 bases and J gave up 0 bases, with 5 bases separating them. The CDR3 is made up of 14 amino acids. CDR3 residues: CASSDSVVNTEAFF. The CDR3 DNA is TGTGCCAGCAGTGACTCGGTGGTGAACACTGAAGCTTTCTTT.

This sequence joins TRBV12-5 and TRBJ1-1; possibly TRBD1 for D (6 bases). Germline-derived CDR1 and CDR2 are LGHNT and FRNRAP. V was trimmed by 8 bases and J by 6 bases, leaving 16 bases between them. CDR3 length equals 13 residues. The CDR3 loop is CASQDRNSPEAFF. The CDR3 bases are TGTGCTAGTCAGGACAGAAATTCTCCTGAAGCTTTCTTT.

V gene TRBV6-6 combines with J gene TRBJ1-5, with TRBD1 as a possible D gene (6 bases). This CDR3 region has 16 residues. V lost 2 bases and J lost 4, with 15 bases in between. Germline V lookup: CDR1 MNHNY, CDR2 SVGAGI (reference sequence). DNA of the CDR3: TGTGCCAGCAGTTACCGGGCAGGGGCGGATAATCAGCCCCAGCATTTT. It codes for CASSYRAGADNQPQHF.

This clone was picked up one time. The chain recombines TRBV12-3 or TRBV12-4 with TRBJ1-3, with D hard to call. Trimming cost V 7 bases and J 0 bases, with 7 bases left between them. The CDR3 consists of 13 residues. The CDR3 loop is CASTPGSGNTIYF. The CDR3 coding sequence is TGTGCCAGCACCCCCGGCTCTGGAAACACCATATATTTT.

V usage is TRBV28 and J usage is TRBJ2-5; D remains unclear. The V gene's germline CDR1 is MDHEN and CDR2 SYDVKM. The V gene lost 6 bases and the J gene lost 3 bases, with 11 bases spanning the gap. The CDR3 extends over 13 amino acids. As DNA, the CDR3 is TGTGCCAGCAGATCTACCACCAAAGAGACCCAGTACTTC. It codes for CASRSTTKETQYF.

The chain joins TRBV5-1 to TRBJ1-3, with 10 bases that match TRBD1. The V segment lost 4 bases and the J segment 4 bases; nucleotides outside the gene matches: 2. The CDR3 loop spans 14 amino acids. Germline CDR1 and CDR2: SGHRS and YFSETQ. The CDR3 spells CASSAGQGGNTIYF. The CDR3 DNA reads as TGCGCCAGCAGCGCGGGACAGGGGGGAAACACCATATATTTT.

This clone was detected only once. A junction end diverges from the germline sequence, so it may reflect a read error. The genes are TRBV10-1 and TRBJ2-5; 9 bases are shared with TRBD2. The germline V gene has CDR1 WNHNN and CDR2 SYGVQD (reference sequence). The CDR3 totals 12 residues. The chain's CDR3 is CASSEPLAGSDF. The CDR3 nucleotides read TGCGCCAGCAGTGAGCCCCTAGCGGGGAGTGACTTC.

J is TRBJ2-2 and V is TRBV9; D ambiguous. The CDR3 has 15 residues. V lost 3 bases and J lost 6, with 15 bases in between. Germline CDR1 SGDLS, CDR2 YYNGEE. The chain's CDR3 is CASSETPISAGELFF. The CDR3 DNA reads TGTGCCAGCAGCGAGACACCCATTTCCGCCGGGGAGCTGTTTTTT. Filled out from reference TRBV9 and TRBJ2-2, the complete variable domain reads DSGVTQTPKHLITATGQRVTLRCSPRSGDLSVYWYQQSLDQGLQFLIQYYNGEERAKGNILERFSAQQFPDLHSELNLSSLELGDSALYFCASSETPISAGELFFGEGSRLTVL.

This clone came up once. V is TRBV6-5 and J is TRBJ2-2; D gene unclear. Germline CDR1 is MNHEY and CDR2 is SVGAGI. This CDR3 region has 14 residues. V lost 8 bases and J 1 base, leaving 11 bases between the germline ends. The DNA for the CDR3 is TGTGCCAGCTTGCTGGGCCGGAACACCGGGGAGCTGTTTTTT. Residues: CASLLGRNTGELFF.

The chain employs TRBV19 and TRBJ1-3, with 7 nucleotides matching TRBD1. Trimming at V came to 7 bases and at J to 4 bases, leaving 16 bases not matched to a gene. Germline values: CDR1 LNHDA, CDR2 SQIVND (reference sequence). This CDR3 has 17 amino acids. CDR3 protein: CASTAGTVLRGGNTIYF. CDR3 coding DNA: TGTGCCAGTACCGCCGGGACAGTTCTGCGAGGAGGAAACACCATATATTTT.

V usage is TRBV30 and J usage is TRBJ1-5, with TRBD1 matching over 12 bases. J was trimmed by 0 bases and V by 3 bases; bases with no gene match: 9. The CDR3 covers 18 residues. Germline lookup yields CDR1 GTSNPN and CDR2 SVGIG (reference sequence). CDR3 in DNA: TGTGCCTGGAGCGATTGGGGACAGGGGGCTAATAGCAATCAGCCCCAGCATTTT. It specifies CAWSDWGQGANSNQPQHF.

The rearrangement uses TRBV11-2 and TRBJ2-1; D is unclear. V lost 5 bases and J lost 4, with 9 bases in between. The germline CDR1 and CDR2 sequences are SGHAT and FQNNGV. The CDR3 consists of 13 residues. CDR3 sequence (DNA): TGTGCCAGCAGCCTCAGGCCTTACAATGAGCAGTTCTTC. This gives the protein CASSLRPYNEQFF.

The V gene is TRBV7-9, the J gene TRBJ2-7, with a possible D match to TRBD1 (5 bases). Germline CDR1 is SEHNR and CDR2 is FQNEAQ (reference sequence). V was cut by 3 bases and J by 7 bases, with 13 bases left in between. The CDR3 contains 13 residues. CDR3 loop: CASSFSQGWEQYF. CDR3 in DNA: TGTGCCAGCAGCTTCTCGCAGGGTTGGGAGCAGTACTTC.

The chain links TRBV12-3 or TRBV12-4 to TRBJ1-1; D gene unclear. This CDR3 has 12 residues. V dropped 3 bases and J dropped 2 bases, with 4 bases sitting between them. The CDR3 nucleotides are TGTGCCAGCAGTTTCTTAAACACTGAAGCTTTCTTT. It encodes CASSFLNTEAFF.

The CDR3 DNA reads as TGTGCCAGCTCACTCACAGGGGGCGTGGGGGAGACCCAGTACTTC. Its translation: CASSLTGGVGETQYF. V and J are TRBV18 and TRBJ2-5; 9 nucleotides agree with TRBD1. The V and J ends lost 4 bases and 5 bases, in that order; junction bases with no gene match: 8. The germline gives CDR1 KGHSH, CDR2 LQKENI. The length of the CDR3 is 15 residues.

The chain couples TRBV6-5 to TRBJ1-2; no clear D gene. Trimming cost V 4 bases and J 8 bases, with 8 bases left between them. Germline loops: CDR1 MNHEY, CDR2 SVGAGI. The CDR3 has 11 residues. CDR3 region: CASSSPWGYTF. For the CDR3, the DNA is TGTGCCAGCAGTTCCCCCTGGGGCTACACCTTC.

The chain couples TRBV9 to TRBJ1-1; 7 nucleotides match TRBD1. Losses at the gene ends were 0 bases for V and 6 bases for J; bases not matched to a gene: 5. The CDR3 is 14 residues long. Germline V gives CDR1 SGDLS, CDR2 YYNGEE. In nucleotides, the CDR3 is TGTGCCAGCAGCGTAGCGGACAGGTATTCTGAAGCTTTCTTT. This gives the protein CASSVADRYSEAFF.

This clone was found a few times. The chain combines TRBV4-1 with TRBJ1-5; 8 positions agree with TRBD1. The CDR3 is 14 amino acids. After removal of 4 bases from V and 5 bases from J, the junction contained 4 bases not matched to a gene. CDR1 is MGHRA and CDR2 is YSYEKL in the germline V gene. CDR3 protein: CASSPLTGDQPQHF. Written as DNA, the CDR3 is TGCGCCAGCAGCCCATTGACAGGGGATCAGCCCCAGCATTTT.

This rearrangement joins TRBV5-1 to TRBJ1-5; 7 nucleotides line up with TRBD1. Trimming removed 4 bases from V and 7 bases from J; junction bases left unmatched: 11. The CDR3 has 15 amino acids. Germline V gene lookup returns CDR1 SGHRS and CDR2 YFSETQ. CDR3 region: CASSPGQTLRQPQHF. CDR3 coding DNA: TGCGCCAGCAGCCCGGGACAGACATTACGGCAGCCCCAGCATTTT. The variable domain in full, completed from reference TRBV5-1 and TRBJ1-5, reads KAGVTQTPRYLIKTRGQQVTLSCSPISGHRSVSWYQQTPGQGLQFLFEYFSETQRNKGNFPGRFSGRQFSNSRSEMNVSTLELGDSALYLCASSPGQTLRQPQHFGDGTRLSIL.

This clone was recorded once. The CDR3 spells CASGRGRGVNSPLHF. The CDR3, as DNA: TGCGCCAGCGGCAGGGGGCGAGGGGTTAATTCACCCCTCCACTTT. The chain uses TRBV4-1 and TRBJ1-6; TRBD1 matches at 8 bases. The germline gives CDR1 MGHRA, CDR2 YSYEKL. V dropped 8 bases and J dropped 6; count of bases not matched to a gene: 9. The CDR3 has 15 residues.

The genes are TRBV6-1 and TRBJ1-6; D may be TRBD1 (5 bases). The germline V gene has CDR1 MNHNS and CDR2 SASEGT. V lost 1 base and J 14 bases, leaving 18 bases between the germline ends. The CDR3 covers 15 residues. The CDR3 DNA follows: TGTGCCAGCAGTGAAGTAAGGGGCTGGGGCGGTTCCCTCCACTTT. It encodes CASSEVRGWGGSLHF.

CDR3 nucleotides: TGTGCCAGCAGTGTTGGCAGCTACGAGCAGTACTTC. It specifies CASSVGSYEQYF. J is TRBJ2-7 and V is TRBV2; D ambiguous. The CDR3 consists of 12 residues. V was shortened by 4 bases and J by 3 bases, with 7 bases between the two germline ends. Germline V gene data show CDR1 as SNHLY and CDR2 as FYNNEI.

The chain couples TRBV5-1 to TRBJ2-1; maybe TRBD2 (6 bases). CDR1 is SGHRS, CDR2 YFSETQ, per germline. This CDR3 contains 16 residues. V was shortened by 0 bases and J by 2 bases, with 12 bases between the two germline ends. The CDR3 spells CASSLAGGEPYNEQFF. Here the CDR3 DNA reads TGCGCCAGCAGCTTGGCCGGCGGGGAACCCTACAATGAGCAGTTCTTC.